The 5 T cell receptor beta chains given below trace back to one sample, sequenced in a study of STAT5B mutations in CD4+ large granular lymphocyte leukemia. Sequenced by immunoSEQ multiplex PCR; TCRdb stores in-frame clones only, minus some. This sample has about 26,000 clones, with approximately 81% found just once. The sequenced sample consisted of CD4+ T cells from blood buffy coats. These receptors were obtained from a human donor in good health.

The chain has TRBV11-3 and TRBJ1-6, with D unclear. V lost 1 base and J lost 12, with 10 bases in between. The germline V gene encodes CDR1 SGHNT and CDR2 YENEEA. The CDR3 spans 13 residues. CDR3 region: CASSLGAVEPLHF. The CDR3 nucleotides are TGTGCCAGCAGCTTAGGGGCGGTGGAACCCCTCCACTTT.

This sequence joins TRBV15 and TRBJ2-1, with 11 bases identical to TRBD2. The CDR3 has 15 residues. Germline loops: CDR1 LNHNV, CDR2 YYDKDF (reference sequence). The J segment lost 5 bases and the V segment lost 3 bases, leaving 3 bases of the junction unmatched. As DNA, the CDR3 is TGTGCCACCAGCAGGCCGGGACTAGCGGACAATGAGCAGTTCTTC. It is translated as CATSRPGLADNEQFF.

This clone was seen only once. The gene calls are TRBV7-2 and TRBJ1-6; a possible D gene is TRBD1 (5 bases). The length of the CDR3 is 14 residues. Germline assignment: CDR1 SGHTA and CDR2 FQGNSA. The V end was cut by 6 bases, the J end by 4 bases, with 10 bases between. CDR3 nucleotides: TGTGCCAGCAGACAGGACATTTATAATTCACCCCTCCACTTT. It yields the protein CASRQDIYNSPLHF.

The chain uses TRBV27 and TRBJ2-3, with D unclear. Germline-derived CDR1 and CDR2 are MNHEY and SMNVEV (reference sequence). The CDR3 covers 13 residues. The V end was cut by 3 bases, the J end by 1 base, with 5 bases between. The CDR3 DNA sequence: TGTGCCAGCAGTTTGAGGCGCACAGATACGCAGTATTTT. Its protein is CASSLRRTDTQYF.

The chain uses TRBV19 and TRBJ1-2; 8 positions match TRBD1. V shed 5 bases, J shed 2 bases, and the junction held 1 base outside the gene matches. This CDR3 comprises 13 residues. Germline CDR1 and CDR2: LNHDA and SQIVND (reference sequence). DNA of the CDR3: TGTGCCAGTAGTCAGGGGGCGAACTATGGCTACACCTTC. Encoded protein: CASSQGANYGYTF.